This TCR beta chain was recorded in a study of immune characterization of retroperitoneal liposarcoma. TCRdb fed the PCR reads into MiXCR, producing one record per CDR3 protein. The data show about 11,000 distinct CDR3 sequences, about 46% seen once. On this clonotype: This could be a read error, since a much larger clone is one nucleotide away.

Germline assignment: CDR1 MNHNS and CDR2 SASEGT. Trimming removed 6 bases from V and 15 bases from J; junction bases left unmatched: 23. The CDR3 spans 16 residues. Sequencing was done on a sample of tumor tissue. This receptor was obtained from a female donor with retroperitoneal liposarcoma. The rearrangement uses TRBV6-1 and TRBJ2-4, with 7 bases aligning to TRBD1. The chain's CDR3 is CASRRVGQAGKETRYF. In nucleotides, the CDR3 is TGTGCCAGCAGAAGGGTAGGACAGGCGGGTAAAGAGACCCGGTACTTC.